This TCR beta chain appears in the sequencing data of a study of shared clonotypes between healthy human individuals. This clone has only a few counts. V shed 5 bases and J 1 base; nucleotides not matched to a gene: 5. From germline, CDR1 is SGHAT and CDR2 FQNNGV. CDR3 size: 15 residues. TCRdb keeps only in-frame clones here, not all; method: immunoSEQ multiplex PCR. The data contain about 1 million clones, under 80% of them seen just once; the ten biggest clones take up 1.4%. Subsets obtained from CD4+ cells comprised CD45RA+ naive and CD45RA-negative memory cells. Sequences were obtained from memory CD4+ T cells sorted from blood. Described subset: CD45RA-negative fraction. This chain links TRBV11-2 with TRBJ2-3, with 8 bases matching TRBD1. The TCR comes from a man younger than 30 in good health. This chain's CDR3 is CASSPGTGGTDTQYF. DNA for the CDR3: TGTGCCAGCAGCCCCGGGACAGGCGGCACAGATACGCAGTATTTT.